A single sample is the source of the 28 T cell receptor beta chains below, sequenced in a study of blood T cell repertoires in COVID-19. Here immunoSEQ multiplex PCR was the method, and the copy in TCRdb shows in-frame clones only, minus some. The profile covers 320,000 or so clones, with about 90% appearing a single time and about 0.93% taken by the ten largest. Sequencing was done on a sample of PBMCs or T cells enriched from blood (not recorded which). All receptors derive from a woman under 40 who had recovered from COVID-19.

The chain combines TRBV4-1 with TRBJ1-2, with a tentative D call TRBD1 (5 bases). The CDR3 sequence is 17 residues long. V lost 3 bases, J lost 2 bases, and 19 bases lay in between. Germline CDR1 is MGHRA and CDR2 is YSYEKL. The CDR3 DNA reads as TGCGCCAGCAGCCAGATCCTAGACAGAACTGGGAACTATGGCTACACCTTC. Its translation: CASSQILDRTGNYGYTF.

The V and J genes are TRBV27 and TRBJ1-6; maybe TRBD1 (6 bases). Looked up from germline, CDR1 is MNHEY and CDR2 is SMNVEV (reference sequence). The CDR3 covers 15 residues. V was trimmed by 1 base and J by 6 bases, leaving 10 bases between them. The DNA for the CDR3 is TGTGCCAGCAGTTTATGGGGCAGGGGTAATTCACCCCTCCACTTT. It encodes CASSLWGRGNSPLHF.

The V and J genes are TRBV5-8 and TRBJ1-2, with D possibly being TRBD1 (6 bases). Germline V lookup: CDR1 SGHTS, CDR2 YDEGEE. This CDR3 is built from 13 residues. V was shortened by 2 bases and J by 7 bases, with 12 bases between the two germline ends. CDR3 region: CASSFGQSSGYTF. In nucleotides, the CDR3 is TGTGCCAGCAGCTTCGGACAGTCTTCTGGCTACACCTTC.

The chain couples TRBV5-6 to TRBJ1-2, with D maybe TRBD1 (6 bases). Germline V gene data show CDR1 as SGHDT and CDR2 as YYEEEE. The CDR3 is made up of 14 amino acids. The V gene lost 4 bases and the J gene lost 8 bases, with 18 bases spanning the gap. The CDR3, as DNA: TGTGCCAGCAGCCCACCTACAGGGTCGGGAGGCTACACCTTC. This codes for CASSPPTGSGGYTF.

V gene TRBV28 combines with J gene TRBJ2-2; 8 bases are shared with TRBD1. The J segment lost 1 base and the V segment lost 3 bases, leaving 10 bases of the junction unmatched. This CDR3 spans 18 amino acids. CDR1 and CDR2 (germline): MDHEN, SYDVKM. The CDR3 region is CASSLDFLTGENTGELFF. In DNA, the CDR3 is TGTGCCAGCAGTTTGGATTTCCTGACAGGGGAGAACACCGGGGAGCTGTTTTTT. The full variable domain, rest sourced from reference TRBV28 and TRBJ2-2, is DVKVTQSSRYLVKRTGEKVFLECVQDMDHENMFWYRQDPGLGLRLIYFSYDVKMKEKGDIPEGYSVSREKKERFSLILESASTNQTSMYLCASSLDFLTGENTGELFFGEGSRLTVL.

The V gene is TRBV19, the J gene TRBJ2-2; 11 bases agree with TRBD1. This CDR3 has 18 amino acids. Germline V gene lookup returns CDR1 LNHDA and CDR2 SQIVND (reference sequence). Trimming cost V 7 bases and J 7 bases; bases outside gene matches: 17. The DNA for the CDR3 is TGTGCCAGTACCACTAAATATCCCCGGGACAGGGGGTTCGGGGAGCTGTTTTTT. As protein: CASTTKYPRDRGFGELFF.

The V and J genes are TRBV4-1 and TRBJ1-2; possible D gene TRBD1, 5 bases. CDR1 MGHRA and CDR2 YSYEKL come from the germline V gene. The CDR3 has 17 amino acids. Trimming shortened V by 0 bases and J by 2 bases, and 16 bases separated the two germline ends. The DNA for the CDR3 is TGCGCCAGCAGCCAAGAGGGGTGGGGGGTGAGCAACTATGGCTACACCTTC. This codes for CASSQEGWGVSNYGYTF.

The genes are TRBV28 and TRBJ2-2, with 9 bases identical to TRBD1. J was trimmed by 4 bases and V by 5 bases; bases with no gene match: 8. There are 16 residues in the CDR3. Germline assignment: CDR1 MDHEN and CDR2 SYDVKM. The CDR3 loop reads CASSSNRGQGTGELFF. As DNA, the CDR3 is TGTGCCAGCAGTAGTAACAGGGGGCAGGGCACCGGGGAGCTGTTTTTT.

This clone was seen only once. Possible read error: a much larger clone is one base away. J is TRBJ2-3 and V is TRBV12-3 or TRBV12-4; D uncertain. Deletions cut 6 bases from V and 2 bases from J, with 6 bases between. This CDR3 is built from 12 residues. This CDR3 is CASSPFTDTQYF. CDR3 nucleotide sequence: TGTGCCAGCAGCCCCTTCACAGATACGCAGTATTTT.

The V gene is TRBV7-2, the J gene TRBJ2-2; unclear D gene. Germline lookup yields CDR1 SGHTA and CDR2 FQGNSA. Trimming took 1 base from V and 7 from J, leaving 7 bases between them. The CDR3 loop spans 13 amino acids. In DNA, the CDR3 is TGTGCCAGCAGCTTAGTCAGAAGCGGGGAGCTGTTTTTT. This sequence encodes CASSLVRSGELFF.

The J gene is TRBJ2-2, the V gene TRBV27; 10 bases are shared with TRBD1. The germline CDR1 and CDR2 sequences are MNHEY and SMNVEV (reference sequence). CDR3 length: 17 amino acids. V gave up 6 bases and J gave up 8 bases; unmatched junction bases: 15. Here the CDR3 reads CASSLLARQGASGELFF. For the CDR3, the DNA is TGTGCCAGCAGCCTATTGGCCCGACAGGGGGCGAGTGGGGAGCTGTTTTTT.

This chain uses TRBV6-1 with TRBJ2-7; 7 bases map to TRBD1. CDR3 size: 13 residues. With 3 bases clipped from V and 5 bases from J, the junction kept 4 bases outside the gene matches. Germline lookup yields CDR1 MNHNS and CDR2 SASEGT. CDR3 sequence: CASSDGTVNEQYF. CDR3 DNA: TGTGCCAGCAGTGACGGGACAGTCAACGAGCAGTACTTC.

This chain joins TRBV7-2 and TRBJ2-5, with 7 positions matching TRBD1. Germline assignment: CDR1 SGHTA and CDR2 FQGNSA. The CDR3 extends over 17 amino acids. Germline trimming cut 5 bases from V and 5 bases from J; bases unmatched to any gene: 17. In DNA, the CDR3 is TGTGCCAGCAGCCCAACACCGTTGCCGCAGGGGGTGGAGACCCAGTACTTC. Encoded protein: CASSPTPLPQGVETQYF.

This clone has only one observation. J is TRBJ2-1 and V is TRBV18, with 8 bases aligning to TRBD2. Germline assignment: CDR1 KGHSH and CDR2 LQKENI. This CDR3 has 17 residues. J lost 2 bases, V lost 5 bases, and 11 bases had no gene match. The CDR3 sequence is CASSYRVAGTTYNEQFF. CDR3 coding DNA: TGTGCCAGCTCATATAGAGTAGCGGGGACAACCTACAATGAGCAGTTCTTC.

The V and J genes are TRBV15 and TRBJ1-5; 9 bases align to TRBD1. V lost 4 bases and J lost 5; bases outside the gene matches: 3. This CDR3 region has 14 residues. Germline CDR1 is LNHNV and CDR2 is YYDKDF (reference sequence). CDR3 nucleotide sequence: TGTGCCACCAGCACCCGGGACAGGGATCAGCCCCAGCATTTT. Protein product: CATSTRDRDQPQHF.

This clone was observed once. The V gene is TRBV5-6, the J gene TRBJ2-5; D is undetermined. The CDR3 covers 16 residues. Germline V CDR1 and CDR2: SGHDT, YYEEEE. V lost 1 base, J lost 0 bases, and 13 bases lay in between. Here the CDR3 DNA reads TGTGCCAGCAGCTTGAAAAACGTGCGGTACCAAGAGACCCAGTACTTC. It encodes CASSLKNVRYQETQYF. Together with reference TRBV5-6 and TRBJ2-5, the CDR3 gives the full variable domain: DAGVTQSPTHLIKTRGQQVTLRCSPKSGHDTVSWYQQALGQGPQFIFQYYEEEERQRGNFPDRFSGHQFPNYSSELNVNALLLGDSALYLCASSLKNVRYQETQYFGPGTRLLVL.

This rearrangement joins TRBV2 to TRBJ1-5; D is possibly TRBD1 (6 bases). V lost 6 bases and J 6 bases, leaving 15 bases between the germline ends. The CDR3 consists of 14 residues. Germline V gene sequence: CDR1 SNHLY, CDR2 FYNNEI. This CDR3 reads CASRDTGFAQPQHF. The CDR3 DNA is TGTGCCAGCAGGGATACAGGGTTTGCTCAGCCCCAGCATTTT.

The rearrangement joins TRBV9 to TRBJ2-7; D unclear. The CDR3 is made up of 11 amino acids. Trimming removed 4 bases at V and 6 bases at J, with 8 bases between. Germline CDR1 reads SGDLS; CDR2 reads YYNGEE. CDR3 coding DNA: TGTGCCAGCAGCCCTCTGTCCGAGCAGTACTTC. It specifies CASSPLSEQYF.

Written as DNA, the CDR3 is TGTGCCAGTAGTTCCTGGGGACAGGGAAAAGAGACCCAGTACTTC. This sequence encodes CASSSWGQGKETQYF. The rearrangement joins TRBV19 to TRBJ2-5; 9 bases are a match to TRBD1. The germline V gene has CDR1 LNHDA and CDR2 SQIVND (reference sequence). This CDR3 contains 15 residues. The V gene end was trimmed by 5 bases and the J gene end by 3 bases; junction bases not matched to a gene: 7.

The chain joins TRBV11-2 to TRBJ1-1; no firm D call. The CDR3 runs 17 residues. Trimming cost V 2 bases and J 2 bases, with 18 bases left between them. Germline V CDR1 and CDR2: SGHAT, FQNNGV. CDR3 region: CASSLYHEESLNTEAFF. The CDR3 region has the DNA TGTGCCAGCAGCTTATATCACGAGGAGAGCCTTAACACTGAAGCTTTCTTT.

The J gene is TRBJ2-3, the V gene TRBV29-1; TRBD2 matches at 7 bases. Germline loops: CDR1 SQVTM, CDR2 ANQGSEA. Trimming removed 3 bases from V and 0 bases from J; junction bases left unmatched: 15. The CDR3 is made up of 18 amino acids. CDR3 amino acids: CSVDGLAESFLSTDTQYF. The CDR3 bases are TGCAGCGTTGATGGCCTAGCGGAGTCCTTTTTAAGCACAGATACGCAGTATTTT.

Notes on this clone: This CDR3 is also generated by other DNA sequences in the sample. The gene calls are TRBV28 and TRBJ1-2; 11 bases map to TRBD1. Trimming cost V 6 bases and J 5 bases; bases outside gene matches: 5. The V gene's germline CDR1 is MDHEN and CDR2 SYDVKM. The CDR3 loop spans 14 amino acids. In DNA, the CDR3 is TGTGCCAGCAGCCCCGGGACAGGGGGTTATGGCTACACCTTC. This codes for CASSPGTGGYGYTF.

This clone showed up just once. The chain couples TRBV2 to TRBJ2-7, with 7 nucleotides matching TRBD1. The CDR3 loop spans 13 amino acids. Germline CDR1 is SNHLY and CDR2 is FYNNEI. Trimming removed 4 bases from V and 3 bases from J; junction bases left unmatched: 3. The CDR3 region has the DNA TGTGCCAGCAGTGGGGGACAGAGCTACGAGCAGTACTTC. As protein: CASSGGQSYEQYF.

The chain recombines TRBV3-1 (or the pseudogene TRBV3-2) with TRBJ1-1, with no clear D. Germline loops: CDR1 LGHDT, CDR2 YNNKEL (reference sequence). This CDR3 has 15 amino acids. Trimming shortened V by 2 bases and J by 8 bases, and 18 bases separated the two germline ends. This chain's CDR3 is CASSQPGAEGSEAFF. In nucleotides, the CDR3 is TGTGCCAGCAGCCAACCCGGCGCAGAGGGATCCGAAGCTTTCTTT.

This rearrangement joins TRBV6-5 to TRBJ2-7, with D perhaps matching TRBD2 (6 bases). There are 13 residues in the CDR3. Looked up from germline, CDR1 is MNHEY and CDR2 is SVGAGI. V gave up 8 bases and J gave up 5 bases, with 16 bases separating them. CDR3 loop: CASEEGIGDEQYF. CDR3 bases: TGTGCCAGCGAGGAGGGGATAGGGGACGAGCAGTACTTC.

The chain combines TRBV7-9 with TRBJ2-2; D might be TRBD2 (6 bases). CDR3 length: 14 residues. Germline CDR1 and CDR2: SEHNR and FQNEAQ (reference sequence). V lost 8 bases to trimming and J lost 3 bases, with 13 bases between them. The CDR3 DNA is TGTGCCAGCGGCGACGGGGGTTACACCGGGGAGCTGTTTTTT. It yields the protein CASGDGGYTGELFF.

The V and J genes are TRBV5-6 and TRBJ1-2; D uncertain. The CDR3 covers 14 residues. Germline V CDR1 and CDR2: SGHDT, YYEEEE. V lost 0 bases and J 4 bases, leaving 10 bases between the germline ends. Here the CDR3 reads CASSLGGGLYGYTF. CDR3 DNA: TGTGCCAGCAGCTTGGGAGGAGGGCTCTATGGCTACACCTTC. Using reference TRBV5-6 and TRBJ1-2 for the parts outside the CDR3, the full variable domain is DAGVTQSPTHLIKTRGQQVTLRCSPKSGHDTVSWYQQALGQGPQFIFQYYEEEERQRGNFPDRFSGHQFPNYSSELNVNALLLGDSALYLCASSLGGGLYGYTFGSGTRLTVV.

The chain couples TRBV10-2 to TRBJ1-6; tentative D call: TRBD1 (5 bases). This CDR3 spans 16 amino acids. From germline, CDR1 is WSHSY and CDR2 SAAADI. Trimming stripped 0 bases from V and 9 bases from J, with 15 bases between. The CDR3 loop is CASSESGGQGRSPLHF. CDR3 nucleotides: TGCGCCAGCAGTGAGTCGGGAGGACAAGGCCGTTCACCCCTCCACTTT.